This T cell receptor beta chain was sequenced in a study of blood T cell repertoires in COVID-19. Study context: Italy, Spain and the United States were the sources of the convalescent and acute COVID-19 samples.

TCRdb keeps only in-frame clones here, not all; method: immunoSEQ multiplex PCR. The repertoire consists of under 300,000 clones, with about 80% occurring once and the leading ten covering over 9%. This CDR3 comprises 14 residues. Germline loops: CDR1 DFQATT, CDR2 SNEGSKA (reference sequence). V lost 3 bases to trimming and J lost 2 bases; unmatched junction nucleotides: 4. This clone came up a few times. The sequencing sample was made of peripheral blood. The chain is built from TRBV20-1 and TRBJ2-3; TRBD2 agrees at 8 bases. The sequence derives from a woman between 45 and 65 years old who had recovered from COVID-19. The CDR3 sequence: CSASGGLVTDTQYF. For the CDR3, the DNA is TGCAGTGCTAGTGGGGGACTAGTCACAGATACGCAGTATTTT.